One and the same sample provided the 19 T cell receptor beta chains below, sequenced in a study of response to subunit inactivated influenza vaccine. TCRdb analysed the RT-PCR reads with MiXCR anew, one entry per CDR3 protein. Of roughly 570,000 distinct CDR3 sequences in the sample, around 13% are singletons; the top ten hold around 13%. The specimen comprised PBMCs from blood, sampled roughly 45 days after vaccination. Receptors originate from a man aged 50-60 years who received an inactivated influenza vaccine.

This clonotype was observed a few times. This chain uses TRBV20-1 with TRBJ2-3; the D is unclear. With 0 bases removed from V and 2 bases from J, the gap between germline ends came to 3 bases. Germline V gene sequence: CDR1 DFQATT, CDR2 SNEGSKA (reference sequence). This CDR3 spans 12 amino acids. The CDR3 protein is CSARDITDTQYF. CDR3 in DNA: TGCAGTGCTAGAGATATCACAGATACGCAGTATTTT.

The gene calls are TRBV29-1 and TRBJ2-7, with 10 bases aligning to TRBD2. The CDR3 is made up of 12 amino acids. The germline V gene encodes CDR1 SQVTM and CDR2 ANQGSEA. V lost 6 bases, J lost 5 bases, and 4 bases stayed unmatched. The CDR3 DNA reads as TGCAGCGTACCCCTAGCGGGAGACGAGCAGTACTTC. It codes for CSVPLAGDEQYF.

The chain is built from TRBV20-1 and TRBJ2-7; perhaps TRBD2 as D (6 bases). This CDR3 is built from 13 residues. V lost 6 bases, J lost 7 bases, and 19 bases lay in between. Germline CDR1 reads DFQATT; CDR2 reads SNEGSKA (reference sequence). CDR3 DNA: TGCAGTGCGGAGGGGCAGGGCTTTAGAGAGCAGTACTTC. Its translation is CSAEGQGFREQYF.

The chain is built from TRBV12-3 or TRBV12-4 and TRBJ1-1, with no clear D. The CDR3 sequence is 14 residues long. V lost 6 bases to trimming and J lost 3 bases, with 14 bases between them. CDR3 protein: CASSPWGLDTEAFF. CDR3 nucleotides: TGTGCCAGCAGCCCCTGGGGATTGGACACTGAAGCTTTCTTT.

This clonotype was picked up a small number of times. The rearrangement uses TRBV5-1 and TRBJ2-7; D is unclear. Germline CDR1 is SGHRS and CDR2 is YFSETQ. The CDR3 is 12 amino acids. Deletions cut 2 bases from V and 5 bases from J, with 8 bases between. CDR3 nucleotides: TGCGCCAGCAGCTTAGGTTGGGACGAGCAGTACTTC. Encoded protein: CASSLGWDEQYF.

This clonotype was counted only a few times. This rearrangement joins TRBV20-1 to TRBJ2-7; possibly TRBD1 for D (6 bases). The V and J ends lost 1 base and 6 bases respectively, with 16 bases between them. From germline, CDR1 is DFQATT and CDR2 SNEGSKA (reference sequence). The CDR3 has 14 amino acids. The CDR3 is CSARGELGAREQYF. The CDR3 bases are TGCAGTGCTAGAGGAGAGTTGGGGGCGCGCGAGCAGTACTTC.

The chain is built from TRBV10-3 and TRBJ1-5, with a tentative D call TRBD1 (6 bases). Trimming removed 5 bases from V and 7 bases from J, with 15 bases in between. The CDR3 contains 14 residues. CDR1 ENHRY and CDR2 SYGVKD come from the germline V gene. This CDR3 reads CAISPQGQEQPQHF. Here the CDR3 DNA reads TGTGCCATCAGTCCGCAGGGGCAGGAACAGCCCCAGCATTTT.

DNA for the CDR3: TGTGCCAGCAGTTTATCGTACCAAGAGACCCAGTACTTC. Residues: CASSLSYQETQYF. This chain connects TRBV27 to TRBJ2-5; D is undetermined. This CDR3 comprises 13 residues. V was pared by 0 bases and J by 0 bases, with 2 bases between. Germline V gene data show CDR1 as MNHEY and CDR2 as SMNVEV (reference sequence).

The CDR3 nucleotides are TGTGCCTGGAGTGTGGATGTTTGGGGACTAGCGGGAGACCTCGGCTCCTACAATGAGCAGTTCTTC. Amino acid sequence: CAWSVDVWGLAGDLGSYNEQFF. The chain recombines TRBV30 with TRBJ2-1, with 14 bases matching TRBD2. J was trimmed by 0 bases and V by 0 bases; bases with no gene match: 16. Germline V gives CDR1 GTSNPN, CDR2 SVGIG (reference sequence). This CDR3 comprises 22 residues.

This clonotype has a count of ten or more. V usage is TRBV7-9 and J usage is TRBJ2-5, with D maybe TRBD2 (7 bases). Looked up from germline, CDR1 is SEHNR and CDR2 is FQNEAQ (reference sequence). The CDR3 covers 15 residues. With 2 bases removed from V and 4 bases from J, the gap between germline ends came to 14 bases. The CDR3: CASSLLTGGPETQYF. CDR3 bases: TGTGCCAGCAGCTTACTTACGGGGGGCCCAGAGACCCAGTACTTC.

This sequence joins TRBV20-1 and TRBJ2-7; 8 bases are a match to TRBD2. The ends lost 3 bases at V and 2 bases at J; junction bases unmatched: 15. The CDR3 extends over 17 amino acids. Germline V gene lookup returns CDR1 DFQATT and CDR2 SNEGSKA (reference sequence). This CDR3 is CSASALASGSFTYEQYF. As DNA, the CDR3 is TGCAGTGCTAGTGCCTTGGCTAGCGGGTCCTTTACCTACGAGCAGTACTTC.

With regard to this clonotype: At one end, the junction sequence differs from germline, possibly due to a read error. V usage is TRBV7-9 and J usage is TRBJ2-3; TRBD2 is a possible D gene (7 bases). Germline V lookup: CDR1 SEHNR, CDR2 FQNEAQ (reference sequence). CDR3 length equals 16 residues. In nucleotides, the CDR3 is TGTGCCAGCAGCATCTCCTACGGGGGGCCGGGTGATACGAAGTATTTT. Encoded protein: CASSISYGGPGDTKYF.

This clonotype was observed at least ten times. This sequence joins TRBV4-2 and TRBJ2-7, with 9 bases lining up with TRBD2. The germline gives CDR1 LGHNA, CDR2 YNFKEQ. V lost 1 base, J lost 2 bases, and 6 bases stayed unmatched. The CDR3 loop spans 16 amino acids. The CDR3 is CASSQVSPSGAYEQYF. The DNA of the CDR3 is TGTGCCAGCAGCCAAGTTTCGCCTAGCGGGGCCTACGAGCAGTACTTC.

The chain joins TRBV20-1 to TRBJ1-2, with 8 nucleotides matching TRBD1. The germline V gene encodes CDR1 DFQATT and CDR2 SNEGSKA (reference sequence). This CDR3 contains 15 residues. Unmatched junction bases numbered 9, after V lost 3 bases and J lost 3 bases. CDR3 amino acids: CSASSDRAVYYGYTF. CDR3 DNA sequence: TGCAGTGCTAGTTCGGACAGGGCGGTGTACTATGGCTACACCTTC.

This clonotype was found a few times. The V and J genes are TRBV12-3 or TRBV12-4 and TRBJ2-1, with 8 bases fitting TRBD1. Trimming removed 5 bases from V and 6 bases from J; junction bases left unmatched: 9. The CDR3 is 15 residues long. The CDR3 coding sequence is TGTGCCAGCAGTGCGACAGGGGCGGAATCCAATGAGCAGTTCTTC. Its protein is CASSATGAESNEQFF.

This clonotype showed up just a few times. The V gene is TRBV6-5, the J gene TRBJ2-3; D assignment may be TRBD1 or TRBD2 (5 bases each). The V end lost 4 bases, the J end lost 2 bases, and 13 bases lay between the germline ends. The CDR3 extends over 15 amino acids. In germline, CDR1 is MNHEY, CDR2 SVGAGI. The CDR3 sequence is CASSWDGQITDTQYF. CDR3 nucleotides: TGTGCCAGCAGTTGGGACGGACAAATCACAGATACGCAGTATTTT.

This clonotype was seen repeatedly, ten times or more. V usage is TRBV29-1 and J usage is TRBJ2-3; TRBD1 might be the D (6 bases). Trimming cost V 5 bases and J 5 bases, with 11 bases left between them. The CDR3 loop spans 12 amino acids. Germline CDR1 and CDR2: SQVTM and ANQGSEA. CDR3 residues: CSVLQGKDTQYF. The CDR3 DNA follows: TGCAGCGTTTTACAGGGAAAAGATACGCAGTATTTT.

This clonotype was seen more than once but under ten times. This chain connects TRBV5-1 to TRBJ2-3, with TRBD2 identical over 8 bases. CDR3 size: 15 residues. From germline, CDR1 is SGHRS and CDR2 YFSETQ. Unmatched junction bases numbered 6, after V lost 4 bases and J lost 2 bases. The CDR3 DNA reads TGCGCCAGCAGCGGTAGCGGGGATCACACAGATACGCAGTATTTT. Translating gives CASSGSGDHTDTQYF.

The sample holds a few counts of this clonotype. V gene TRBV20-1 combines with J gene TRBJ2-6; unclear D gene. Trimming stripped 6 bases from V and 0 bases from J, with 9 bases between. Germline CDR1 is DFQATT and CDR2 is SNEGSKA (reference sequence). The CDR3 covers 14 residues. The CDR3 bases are TGCAGTGCGAGCCCTCTCTCTGGGGCCAACGTCCTGACTTTC. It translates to CSASPLSGANVLTF.